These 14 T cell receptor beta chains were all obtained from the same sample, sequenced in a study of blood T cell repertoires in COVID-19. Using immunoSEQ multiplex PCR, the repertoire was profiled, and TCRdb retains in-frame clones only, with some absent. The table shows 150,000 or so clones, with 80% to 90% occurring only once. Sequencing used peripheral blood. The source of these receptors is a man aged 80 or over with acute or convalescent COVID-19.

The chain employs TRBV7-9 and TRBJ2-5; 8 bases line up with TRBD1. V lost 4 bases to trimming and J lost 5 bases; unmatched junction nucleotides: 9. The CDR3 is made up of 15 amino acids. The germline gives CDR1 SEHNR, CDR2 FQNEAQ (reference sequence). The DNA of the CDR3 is TGTGCCAGCAGCTGGGAAGGGACAGGCGGGGAGACCCAGTACTTC. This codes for CASSWEGTGGETQYF.

The CDR3: CASSLGHDTWTDTQYF. The DNA of the CDR3 is TGTGCCAGCAGCTTAGGGCATGACACGTGGACAGATACGCAGTATTTT. V gene TRBV7-2 combines with J gene TRBJ2-3; no firm D call. The CDR3 loop spans 16 amino acids. Deletions cut 1 base from V and 3 bases from J, with 14 bases between. Looked up from germline, CDR1 is SGHTA and CDR2 is FQGNSA.

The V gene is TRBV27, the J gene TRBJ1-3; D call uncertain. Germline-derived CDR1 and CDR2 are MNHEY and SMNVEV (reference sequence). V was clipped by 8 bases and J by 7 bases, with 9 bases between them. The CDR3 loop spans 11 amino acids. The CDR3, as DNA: TGTGCCAGCCCCCGGGATAACACCATATATTTT. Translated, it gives CASPRDNTIYF.

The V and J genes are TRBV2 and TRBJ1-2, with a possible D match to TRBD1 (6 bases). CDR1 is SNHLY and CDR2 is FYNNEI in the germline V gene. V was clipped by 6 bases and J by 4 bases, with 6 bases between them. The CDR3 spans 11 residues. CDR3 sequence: CASRGGYGYTF. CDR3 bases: TGTGCCAGCAGAGGGGGCTATGGCTACACCTTC.

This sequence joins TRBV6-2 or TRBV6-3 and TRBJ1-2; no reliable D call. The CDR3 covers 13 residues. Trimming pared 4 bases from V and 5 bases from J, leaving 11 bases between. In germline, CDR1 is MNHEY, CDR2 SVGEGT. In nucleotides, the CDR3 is TGTGCCAGCAGTTCTCTCTTTTCTTATGGCTACACCTTC. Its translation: CASSSLFSYGYTF.

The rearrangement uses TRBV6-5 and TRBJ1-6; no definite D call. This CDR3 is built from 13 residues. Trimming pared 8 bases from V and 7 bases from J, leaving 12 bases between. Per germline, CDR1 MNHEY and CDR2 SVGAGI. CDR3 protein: CASFQPGNSPLHF. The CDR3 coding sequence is TGTGCCAGCTTCCAACCGGGGAATTCACCCCTCCACTTT.

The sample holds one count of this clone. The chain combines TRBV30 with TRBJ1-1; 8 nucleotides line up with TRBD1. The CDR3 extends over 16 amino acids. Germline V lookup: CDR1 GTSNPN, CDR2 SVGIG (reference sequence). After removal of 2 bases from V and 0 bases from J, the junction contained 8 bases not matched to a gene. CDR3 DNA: TGTGCCTGGAGTCGGGACAGGTCATTAATGAACACTGAAGCTTTCTTT. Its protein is CAWSRDRSLMNTEAFF.

CDR3 sequence reads: CASGQVANYGYTF. CDR3 nucleotide sequence: TGTGCCAGCGGACAGGTAGCTAACTATGGCTACACCTTC. The chain is built from TRBV27 and TRBJ1-2, with 7 bases matching TRBD1. From germline, CDR1 is MNHEY and CDR2 SMNVEV (reference sequence). Germline trimming cut 8 bases from V and 0 bases from J; bases unmatched to any gene: 3. This CDR3 is built from 13 residues.

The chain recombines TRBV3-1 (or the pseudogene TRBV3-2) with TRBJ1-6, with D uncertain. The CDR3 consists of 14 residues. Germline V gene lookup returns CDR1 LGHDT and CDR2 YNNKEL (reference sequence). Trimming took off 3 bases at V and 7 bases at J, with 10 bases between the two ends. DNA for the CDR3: TGTGCCAGCAGCCAGAAGAGACAAAATTCACCCCTCCACTTT. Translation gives CASSQKRQNSPLHF.

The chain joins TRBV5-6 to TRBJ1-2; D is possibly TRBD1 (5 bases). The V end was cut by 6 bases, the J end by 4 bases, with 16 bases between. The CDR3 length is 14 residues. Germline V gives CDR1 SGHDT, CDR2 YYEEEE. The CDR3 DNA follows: TGTGCCAGCACCAACAGGTTCGAGATCTATGGCTACACCTTC. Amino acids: CASTNRFEIYGYTF.

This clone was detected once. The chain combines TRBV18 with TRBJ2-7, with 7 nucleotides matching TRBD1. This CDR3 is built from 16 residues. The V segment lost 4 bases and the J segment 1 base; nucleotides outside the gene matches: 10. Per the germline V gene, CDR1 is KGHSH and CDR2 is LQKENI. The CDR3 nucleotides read TGTGCCAGCTCACTCTACCTAATGGGACAGTCCTACGAGCAGTACTTC. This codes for CASSLYLMGQSYEQYF.

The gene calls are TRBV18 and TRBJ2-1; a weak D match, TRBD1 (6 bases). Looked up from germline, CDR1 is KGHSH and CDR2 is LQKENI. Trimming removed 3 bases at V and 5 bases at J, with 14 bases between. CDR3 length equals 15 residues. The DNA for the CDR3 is TGTGCCAGCTCACCCGACCTTCGACAGGACAATGAGCAGTTCTTC. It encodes CASSPDLRQDNEQFF.

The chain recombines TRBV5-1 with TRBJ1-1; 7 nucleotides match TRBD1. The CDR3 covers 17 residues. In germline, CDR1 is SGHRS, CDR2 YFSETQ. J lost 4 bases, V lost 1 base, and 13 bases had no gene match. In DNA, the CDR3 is TGCGCCAGCAGCTTGTTCGGCATGGGACAGATAGGCACTGAAGCTTTCTTT. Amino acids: CASSLFGMGQIGTEAFF.

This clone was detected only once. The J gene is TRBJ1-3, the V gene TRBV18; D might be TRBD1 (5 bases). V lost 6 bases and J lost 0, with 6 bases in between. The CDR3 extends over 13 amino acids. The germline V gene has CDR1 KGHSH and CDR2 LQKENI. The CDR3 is CASSQGSGNTIYF. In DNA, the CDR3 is TGTGCCAGCTCCCAGGGCTCTGGAAACACCATATATTTT. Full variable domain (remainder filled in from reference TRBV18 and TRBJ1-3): NAGVMQNPRHLVRRRGQEARLRCSPMKGHSHVYWYRQLPEEGLKFMVYLQKENIIDESGMPKERFSAEFPKEGPSILRIQQVVRGDSAAYFCASSQGSGNTIYFGEGSWLTVV.